One and the same sample provided the 32 T cell receptor beta chains below, sequenced in a study of T cell responses to AZD1222 COVID-19 vaccine. Profiling relied on immunoSEQ multiplex PCR, and the TCRdb table lists in-frame clones only, not all of them. The table lists approximately 150,000 clones, 80% to 90% of them singletons. This specimen consisted of peripheral blood, obtained 28 days after the second dose of the MenACWY control vaccine. The receptors were gathered from an adult who received the MenACWY meningococcal vaccine as a control.

The chain is built from TRBV6-6 and TRBJ1-2; 8 bases are shared with TRBD1. This CDR3 has 16 residues. V trimming: 0 bases; J trimming: 4 bases; junction bases outside the gene matches: 7. Germline assignment: CDR1 MNHNY and CDR2 SVGAGI (reference sequence). The CDR3 bases are TGTGCCAGCAGTTACTCGAGCGTGGGACAGGCCTATGGCTACACCTTC. This gives the protein CASSYSSVGQAYGYTF.

This rearrangement joins TRBV10-3 to TRBJ1-2, with no clear D. CDR1 is ENHRY, CDR2 SYGVKD, per germline. V was shortened by 10 bases and J by 1 base, with 13 bases between the two germline ends. This CDR3 has 13 amino acids. CDR3 DNA sequence: TGTGCCACTGGTGGAAACCTTAACTATGGCTACACCTTC. It yields the protein CATGGNLNYGYTF.

This rearrangement joins TRBV7-2 to TRBJ2-5; possibly TRBD1 or TRBD2 for D (5 bases each). Germline V CDR1 and CDR2: SGHTA, FQGNSA. Between the trimmed V and J ends, which lost 3 bases and 4 bases, there was a span of 15 bases. The CDR3 loop spans 15 amino acids. Here the CDR3 reads CASSFGQTRGETQYF. The CDR3 coding sequence is TGTGCCAGCAGCTTCGGCCAGACGAGGGGAGAGACCCAGTACTTC. The full variable domain, completed using reference TRBV7-2 and TRBJ2-5, is GAGVSQSPSNKVTEKGKDVELRCDPISGHTALYWYRQSLGQGLEFLIYFQGNSAPDKSGLPSDRFSAERTGGSVSTLTIQRTQQEDSAVYLCASSFGQTRGETQYFGPGTRLLVL.

The gene calls are TRBV19 and TRBJ1-5; D gene ambiguous. CDR3 length: 15 residues. Trimming left V 1 base short and J 1 base short, with 8 bases between. From germline, CDR1 is LNHDA and CDR2 SQIVND (reference sequence). CDR3 DNA: TGTGCCAGTAGTATAGGAAGACGGAGCAATCAGCCCCAGCATTTT. Its translation is CASSIGRRSNQPQHF.

This chain links TRBV12-3 or TRBV12-4 with TRBJ1-5; weak D call: TRBD1 (5 bases). Trimming removed 8 bases at V and 5 bases at J, with 10 bases between. There are 12 residues in the CDR3. The CDR3 loop is CASGQGDQPQHF. CDR3 DNA sequence: TGTGCCAGCGGCCAGGGAGATCAGCCCCAGCATTTT.

The rearrangement joins TRBV19 to TRBJ1-2; D remains unclear. This CDR3 region has 15 residues. Deletions cut 3 bases from V and 2 bases from J, with 13 bases between. Germline values: CDR1 LNHDA, CDR2 SQIVND (reference sequence). CDR3 nucleotides: TGTGCCAGTAGTATTCGGGTCCCGTTAAACTATGGCTACACCTTC. It translates to CASSIRVPLNYGYTF.

The V gene is TRBV28, the J gene TRBJ1-5; the D is unclear. The CDR3 consists of 15 residues. The V end lost 4 bases, the J end lost 7 bases, and 17 bases lay between the germline ends. Looked up from germline, CDR1 is MDHEN and CDR2 is SYDVKM. In DNA, the CDR3 is TGTGCCAGCAGTTATGAATTCGGCGGAAGACAGCCCCAGCATTTT. As protein: CASSYEFGGRQPQHF.

This chain joins TRBV7-2 and TRBJ1-2, with TRBD1 as a possible D gene (6 bases). Trimming stripped 5 bases from V and 3 bases from J, with 25 bases between. Looked up from germline, CDR1 is SGHTA and CDR2 is FQGNSA. The CDR3 runs to 18 residues. In DNA form, the CDR3 reads TGTGCCAGCAGCCTCTCAGGTGGCAGGGGCCCTCTGGACTATGGCTACACCTTC. As protein: CASSLSGGRGPLDYGYTF.

V is TRBV19 and J is TRBJ1-1; 11 bases match TRBD1. The trim removed 4 bases at V and 3 bases at J, leaving 10 bases unmatched. Germline CDR1 and CDR2: LNHDA and SQIVND (reference sequence). The CDR3 consists of 17 residues. The CDR3 DNA reads TGTGCCAGTAGTACTTGGACAGGGGGCAGGAAAGACACTGAAGCTTTCTTT. It encodes CASSTWTGGRKDTEAFF.

This rearrangement joins TRBV29-1 to TRBJ2-3; unclear D gene. Germline CDR1 SQVTM, CDR2 ANQGSEA. This CDR3 has 13 amino acids. Trimming removed 2 bases from V and 4 bases from J, with 10 bases in between. CDR3 bases: TGCAGCGTTGAACGAACAAGGGCAGATACGCAGTATTTT. This gives the protein CSVERTRADTQYF.

The V and J genes are TRBV28 and TRBJ2-7; D unresolved. There are 12 residues in the CDR3. Trimming pared 6 bases from V and 2 bases from J, leaving 8 bases between. Looked up from germline, CDR1 is MDHEN and CDR2 is SYDVKM. CDR3 DNA: TGTGCCAGCAGCTCTATGGCCTACGAGCAGTACTTC. Translation gives CASSSMAYEQYF.

The CDR3 sequence is CASSQATGGFREQYF. The DNA for the CDR3 is TGTGCCAGCAGTCAGGCCACTGGGGGATTCCGGGAGCAGTACTTC. The chain joins TRBV6-5 to TRBJ2-7, with D perhaps TRBD1 or TRBD2 (5 bases each). Germline CDR1 and CDR2: MNHEY and SVGAGI. CDR3 length: 15 amino acids. V was pared by 5 bases and J by 7 bases, with 21 bases between.

The rearrangement links TRBV5-4 to TRBJ1-3, with 9 bases matching TRBD1. The CDR3 contains 15 residues. Germline V CDR1 and CDR2: SGHNT, YYREEE (reference sequence). J lost 3 bases, V lost 3 bases, and 4 bases had no gene match. CDR3 residues: CASSSGTGYGNTIYF. The CDR3 coding sequence is TGTGCCAGCAGCTCCGGGACAGGGTATGGAAACACCATATATTTT.

The rearrangement links TRBV5-1 to TRBJ2-2; TRBD1 agrees at 8 bases. Germline loops: CDR1 SGHRS, CDR2 YFSETQ. The CDR3 extends over 16 amino acids. The V segment lost 1 base and the J segment 2 bases; nucleotides outside the gene matches: 4. The CDR3 loop is CASSLNGQGNTGELFF. CDR3 in DNA: TGCGCCAGCAGCTTGAACGGACAGGGTAACACCGGGGAGCTGTTTTTT.

This clone has just a few counts. V usage is TRBV6-4 and J usage is TRBJ2-3; tentatively, D is TRBD2 (5 bases). Germline CDR1 reads MRHNA; CDR2 reads SNTAGT. The CDR3 length is 15 residues. The ends were cut back, 2 bases at V and 1 base at J, with 10 bases in the middle. The DNA for the CDR3 is TGTGCCAGCAGTGACGTGGTCGGGGGCACAGATACGCAGTATTTT. Translation gives CASSDVVGGTDTQYF.

The V call is TRBV19, the J call TRBJ2-2, with D perhaps matching TRBD1 (5 bases). From germline, CDR1 is LNHDA and CDR2 SQIVND (reference sequence). CDR3 length: 15 residues. Trimming removed 9 bases from V and 4 bases from J, with 18 bases in between. The CDR3 sequence: CASRRAARATGELFF. CDR3 sequence (DNA): TGTGCCAGCCGACGAGCTGCCAGGGCCACCGGGGAGCTGTTTTTT.

The V and J genes are TRBV5-1 and TRBJ1-6; D perhaps matches TRBD1 (6 bases). Germline V gene sequence: CDR1 SGHRS, CDR2 YFSETQ. Trimming shortened V by 4 bases and J by 7 bases, and 18 bases separated the two germline ends. The length of the CDR3 is 16 residues. In nucleotides, the CDR3 is TGCGCCAGCAGCGCGACTGGGACGGGGGCCAATTCACCCCTCCACTTT. This gives the protein CASSATGTGANSPLHF.

The chain is built from TRBV19 and TRBJ1-2, with D possibly being TRBD1 (6 bases). The CDR3 covers 18 residues. The V and J ends lost 3 bases and 4 bases respectively, with 24 bases between them. Germline CDR1 and CDR2: LNHDA and SQIVND (reference sequence). The CDR3 DNA sequence: TGTGCCAGTAGTATCTCCACCGGGGGGGCAGAAACTTCCTATGGCTACACCTTC. It specifies CASSISTGGAETSYGYTF. The whole variable domain, remainder taken from reference TRBV19 and TRBJ1-2, is DGGITQSPKYLFRKEGQNVTLSCEQNLNHDAMYWYRQDPGQGLRLIYYSQIVNDFQKGDIAEGYSVSREKKESFPLTVTSAQKNPTAFYLCASSISTGGAETSYGYTFGSGTRLTVV.

This clone was seen a single time. The CDR3 DNA sequence: TGTGCCAGCAGTGAAGTCAGTAGCTCCTACGAGCAGTACTTC. It specifies CASSEVSSSYEQYF. The chain links TRBV6-1 to TRBJ2-7; D is unclear. V lost 1 base and J lost 0, with 7 bases in between. The CDR3 loop spans 14 amino acids. Germline CDR1 MNHNS, CDR2 SASEGT.

This clone was recorded once. The J gene is TRBJ1-1, the V gene TRBV27; a possible D gene is TRBD1 (5 bases). The CDR3 sequence is 17 residues long. Germline V gives CDR1 MNHEY, CDR2 SMNVEV (reference sequence). Trimming shortened V by 5 bases and J by 1 base, and 20 bases separated the two germline ends. CDR3 DNA sequence: TGTGCCAGCAGTCGGACTAAAGGGACCCAGGGGAACACTGAAGCTTTCTTT. Residues: CASSRTKGTQGNTEAFF.

In its sample, this clone was seen once. This sequence joins TRBV24-1 and TRBJ1-1, with D unclear. The CDR3 covers 13 residues. Between the trimmed V and J ends, which lost 4 bases and 8 bases, there was a span of 13 bases. The germline CDR1 and CDR2 sequences are KGHDR and SFDVKD. This CDR3 reads CATSEPGSVEAFF. The CDR3 DNA reads TGTGCCACCAGTGAGCCCGGGTCCGTCGAAGCTTTCTTT.

This clone was counted once. The chain recombines TRBV28 with TRBJ1-1, with 9 bases that match TRBD1. Germline lookup yields CDR1 MDHEN and CDR2 SYDVKM. After removal of 5 bases from V and 5 bases from J, the junction contained 6 bases not matched to a gene. The CDR3 consists of 14 residues. This CDR3 is CASSIQGAKTEAFF. The CDR3 DNA sequence: TGTGCCAGCAGTATACAGGGGGCTAAAACTGAAGCTTTCTTT.

This chain connects TRBV7-2 to TRBJ2-2; D remains unclear. The V and J ends lost 3 bases and 0 bases respectively, with 11 bases between them. The CDR3 runs to 16 residues. Germline CDR1 is SGHTA and CDR2 is FQGNSA. The CDR3 nucleotides are TGTGCCAGCAGCTTGCAAGGGAAATCGAACACCGGGGAGCTGTTTTTT. Its translation is CASSLQGKSNTGELFF.

The chain links TRBV6-5 to TRBJ1-1; perhaps TRBD1 as D (6 bases). The CDR3 length is 13 residues. Germline-derived CDR1 and CDR2 are MNHEY and SVGAGI. The V end lost 5 bases, the J end lost 1 base, and 8 bases lay between the germline ends. This chain's CDR3 is CASSRTENTEAFF. For the CDR3, the DNA is TGTGCCAGCAGTCGGACAGAGAACACTGAAGCTTTCTTT.

The sample holds a few counts of this clone. V gene TRBV30 combines with J gene TRBJ1-2, with D unclear. Germline CDR1 GTSNPN, CDR2 SVGIG (reference sequence). Trimming took 8 bases from V and 8 from J, leaving 6 bases between them. This CDR3 region has 8 residues. CDR3 region: CATTGYTF. The CDR3 DNA is TGTGCCACGACCGGCTACACCTTC.

J is TRBJ1-5 and V is TRBV10-1, with no clear D. V was cut by 9 bases and J by 4 bases, with 19 bases left in between. The CDR3 runs to 15 residues. Germline lookup yields CDR1 WNHNN and CDR2 SYGVQD (reference sequence). The CDR3 here is CASRRRAPFNQPQHF. CDR3 coding DNA: TGCGCCAGTCGAAGAAGGGCCCCGTTTAATCAGCCCCAGCATTTT.

This chain links TRBV7-9 with TRBJ1-4; D uncertain. V was clipped by 5 bases and J by 14 bases, with 18 bases between them. The germline CDR1 and CDR2 sequences are SEHNR and FQNEAQ (reference sequence). This CDR3 spans 13 amino acids. The DNA for the CDR3 is TGTGCCAGCAGCCTTATTGACGAAACCGGGCTGTTTTTT. It translates to CASSLIDETGLFF.

The chain carries TRBV18 and TRBJ2-3; TRBD1 is a possible D gene (5 bases). The V end was cut by 3 bases, the J end by 0 bases, with 10 bases between. Germline V gene lookup returns CDR1 KGHSH and CDR2 LQKENI. This CDR3 region has 15 residues. CDR3: CASSPSRVSTDTQYF. The CDR3, as DNA: TGTGCCAGCTCACCTTCCAGGGTTAGCACAGATACGCAGTATTTT.

This chain joins TRBV3-1 (or the pseudogene TRBV3-2) and TRBJ2-7; D is perhaps TRBD1 (6 bases). The CDR3 consists of 18 residues. Germline-derived CDR1 and CDR2 are LGHDT and YNNKEL (reference sequence). The V gene lost 0 bases and the J gene lost 0 bases, with 18 bases spanning the gap. The CDR3 sequence: CASSQEATLGQPSYEQYF. CDR3 DNA sequence: TGTGCCAGCAGCCAAGAGGCGACCCTAGGACAGCCCTCCTACGAGCAGTACTTC.

V usage is TRBV5-1 and J usage is TRBJ1-1; D remains ambiguous. CDR3 length: 14 amino acids. Between the trimmed V and J ends, which lost 0 bases and 4 bases, there was a span of 10 bases. In germline, CDR1 is SGHRS, CDR2 YFSETQ. The CDR3 is CASSLEPGVTEAFF. The CDR3 region has the DNA TGCGCCAGCAGCTTGGAGCCCGGGGTCACTGAAGCTTTCTTT.

The chain carries TRBV25-1 and TRBJ2-1, with a tentative D call TRBD2 (7 bases). Trimming removed 6 bases from V and 2 bases from J, with 17 bases in between. The V gene's germline CDR1 is MGHDK and CDR2 SYGVNS. The CDR3 covers 16 residues. The chain's CDR3 is CASSDIGGATYNEQFF. CDR3 DNA: TGTGCCAGCAGCGATATTGGGGGGGCGACCTACAATGAGCAGTTCTTC. Full variable domain (rest looked up from reference TRBV25-1 and TRBJ2-1): EADIYQTPRYLVIGTGKKITLECSQTMGHDKMYWYQQDPGMELHLIHYSYGVNSTEKGDLSSESTVSRIRTEHFPLTLESARPSHTSQYLCASSDIGGATYNEQFFGPGTRLTVL.

The CDR3 region has the DNA TGTGCCAGTAGTATATCTAACAGGGGCACCGGGGAGCTGTTTTTT. This sequence encodes CASSISNRGTGELFF. The J gene is TRBJ2-2, the V gene TRBV19, with TRBD1 identical over 7 bases. With V trimmed by 2 bases and J by 4 bases, 4 bases remained unmatched. This CDR3 comprises 15 residues. CDR1 is LNHDA, CDR2 SQIVND, per germline (reference sequence). The full variable domain, with the rest looked up from reference TRBV19 and TRBJ2-2, is DGGITQSPKYLFRKEGQNVTLSCEQNLNHDAMYWYRQDPGQGLRLIYYSQIVNDFQKGDIAEGYSVSREKKESFPLTVTSAQKNPTAFYLCASSISNRGTGELFFGEGSRLTVL.